This is a list of T cell receptor beta chains from one sample in a study of blood T cell repertoires in COVID-19. Clones were read by immunoSEQ multiplex PCR, and TCRdb kept only the in-frame ones, dropping some. The table includes roughly 100,000 clones, 90% detected once. The sequenced sample was peripheral blood. The receptors derive from a man younger than 30 with COVID-19, enrolled during active disease. Each CDR3 is given with its conserved first and last residue. The D gene is left open where the match is weak. The size field is filled for only some rows; it gives once, few, many or a size class.

CDR3nt: TGTGCCAGCAGTTACGAGGGATCGGGCTCCTACGAGCAGTACTTC
CDR3aa: CASSYEGSGSYEQYF
v_gene: TRBV6-5
abundance: -
j_gene: TRBJ2-7
d_gene: -

CDR3nt: TGTGCCAGCAGTTACGGAGGGACTGGACACAATGAGCAGTTCTTC
CDR3aa: CASSYGGTGHNEQFF
v_gene: TRBV6-5
abundance: -
j_gene: TRBJ2-1
d_gene: -

CDR3nt: TGTGCCAGCAGTGACTCGAGACAGGGGCAAACCGGGGAGCTGTTTTTT
CDR3aa: CASSDSRQGQTGELFF
v_gene: TRBV6-4
abundance: once
j_gene: TRBJ2-2
d_gene: TRBD1

CDR3nt: TGTGCCAGTAGTAAGTCGGGGGGTAGCAATCAGCCCCAGCATTTT
CDR3aa: CASSKSGGSNQPQHF
v_gene: TRBV19
abundance: -
j_gene: TRBJ1-5
d_gene: -

CDR3nt: TGTGCCAGTAGTCCGACTAGCACGTCCTACGAGCAGTACTTC
CDR3aa: CASSPTSTSYEQYF
v_gene: TRBV19
abundance: -
j_gene: TRBJ2-7
d_gene: TRBD2

CDR3nt: TGTGCCAGCAGCTTACCAGGGGGCCCCTACGAGCAGTACTTC
CDR3aa: CASSLPGGPYEQYF
v_gene: TRBV7-9
abundance: -
j_gene: TRBJ2-7
d_gene: TRBD1

CDR3nt: TGTGCCAGCTCACCCGACAGGGCAACCTCCTACGAGCAGTACTTC
CDR3aa: CASSPDRATSYEQYF
v_gene: TRBV18
abundance: -
j_gene: TRBJ2-7
d_gene: TRBD1

CDR3nt: TGTGCCAGCAGTCCCTCCGTAAGACTAGCGGGACCCTACGAGCAGTACTTC
CDR3aa: CASSPSVRLAGPYEQYF
v_gene: TRBV28
abundance: -
j_gene: TRBJ2-7
d_gene: TRBD2

CDR3nt: TGTGCCAGCAGCCCCAGCGGGCTGCTAGCGGCCACAGATACGCAGTATTTT
CDR3aa: CASSPSGLLAATDTQYF
v_gene: TRBV7-2
abundance: -
j_gene: TRBJ2-3
d_gene: TRBD2

CDR3nt: TGTGCCTGGAGTGCGGCAATTTCCCGGGACAGGGGGCAGGGCCCCCAGCATTTT
CDR3aa: CAWSAAISRDRGQGPQHF
v_gene: TRBV30
abundance: -
j_gene: TRBJ1-5
d_gene: TRBD1

CDR3nt: TGTGCCTGGAGTAACCCGAGCCTGCCCCAGCATTTT
CDR3aa: CAWSNPSLPQHF
v_gene: TRBV30
abundance: -
j_gene: TRBJ1-5
d_gene: -

CDR3nt: TGTGCCAGCCTCCTCGACAGGGTTAATGAAAAACTGTTTTTT
CDR3aa: CASLLDRVNEKLFF
v_gene: TRBV2
abundance: -
j_gene: TRBJ1-4
d_gene: TRBD1

CDR3nt: TGTGCCAGTAGTATCCAGGTCCAGGATACGCAGTATTTT
CDR3aa: CASSIQVQDTQYF
v_gene: TRBV19
abundance: once
j_gene: TRBJ2-3
d_gene: -

CDR3nt: TGTGCCAGCTCACCGCCCGGGGGGAGGTACACTGAAGCTTTCTTT
CDR3aa: CASSPPGGRYTEAFF
v_gene: TRBV18
abundance: -
j_gene: TRBJ1-1
d_gene: -

CDR3nt: TGTGCCAGCAGCTTAGGGGCTAGCGGCTACAATGAGCAGTTCTTC
CDR3aa: CASSLGASGYNEQFF
v_gene: TRBV11-3
abundance: -
j_gene: TRBJ2-1
d_gene: TRBD2

CDR3nt: TGTGCCAGTAGACGGGACAGGGATCCCTACACCTTC
CDR3aa: CASRRDRDPYTF
v_gene: TRBV19
abundance: once
j_gene: TRBJ1-2
d_gene: TRBD1

CDR3nt: TGTGCCAGCAGCGCACCGGGACAGGGGTCCTACGAGCAGTACTTC
CDR3aa: CASSAPGQGSYEQYF
v_gene: TRBV5-6
abundance: once
j_gene: TRBJ2-7
d_gene: TRBD1

CDR3nt: TGTGCCAGCAGACTGGGGGACAGGGAAATTTATGGCTACACCTTC
CDR3aa: CASRLGDREIYGYTF
v_gene: TRBV7-2
abundance: -
j_gene: TRBJ1-2
d_gene: TRBD1

CDR3nt: TGTGCCAGCAGCCTAGATTGGACAGGGGGCACTGGGGGCACCGGGGAGCTGTTTTTT
CDR3aa: CASSLDWTGGTGGTGELFF
v_gene: TRBV4-2
abundance: -
j_gene: TRBJ2-2
d_gene: TRBD1

CDR3nt: TGTGCCAGCAGCCGGGGGACCGGGGAGCTGTTTTTT
CDR3aa: CASSRGTGELFF
v_gene: TRBV6-5
abundance: -
j_gene: TRBJ2-2
d_gene: -

CDR3nt: TGTGCCAGTAGTATATTAGCGAATCAAGAGACCCAGTACTTC
CDR3aa: CASSILANQETQYF
v_gene: TRBV19
abundance: -
j_gene: TRBJ2-5
d_gene: -

CDR3nt: TGTGCCAGCAGTCAACAGGGTTACTATGGCTACACCTTC
CDR3aa: CASSQQGYYGYTF
v_gene: TRBV28
abundance: -
j_gene: TRBJ1-2
d_gene: -

CDR3nt: TGTGCCAGCAGCCGCGGGACCGGGGAGCTGTTTTTT
CDR3aa: CASSRGTGELFF
v_gene: TRBV11-3
abundance: -
j_gene: TRBJ2-2
d_gene: -

CDR3nt: TGCAGTGCTATTGACCTTAGCGACAACCGAGGTAGCACAGATACGCAGTATTTT
CDR3aa: CSAIDLSDNRGSTDTQYF
v_gene: TRBV20-1
abundance: -
j_gene: TRBJ2-3
d_gene: -

CDR3nt: TGTGCCAGTAGTACCCGGGACAGCTTCTACGAGCAGTACTTC
CDR3aa: CASSTRDSFYEQYF
v_gene: TRBV19
abundance: -
j_gene: TRBJ2-7
d_gene: TRBD1

CDR3nt: TGTGCCAGCAGTTACTCGACGGGGGGCGACAATCAGCCCCAGCATTTT
CDR3aa: CASSYSTGGDNQPQHF
v_gene: TRBV6-6
abundance: -
j_gene: TRBJ1-5
d_gene: -

CDR3nt: TGCGCCAGCAGCTGGACAGACCTCAATTCAGGGGAGCTGTTTTTT
CDR3aa: CASSWTDLNSGELFF
v_gene: TRBV5-1
abundance: -
j_gene: TRBJ2-2
d_gene: -

CDR3nt: TGTGCCAGCAGCCCTACGAGCGGGAGCACAGATACGCAGTATTTT
CDR3aa: CASSPTSGSTDTQYF
v_gene: TRBV6-4
abundance: -
j_gene: TRBJ2-3
d_gene: -

CDR3nt: TGTGCCAGCTCACCAGGCGGGGCAGCCGACGAGCAGTACTTC
CDR3aa: CASSPGGAADEQYF
v_gene: TRBV18
abundance: -
j_gene: TRBJ2-7
d_gene: -

CDR3nt: TGTGCCAGCCCACAATTAATACTAGCGGGAGAAGGCGAGCAGTACTTC
CDR3aa: CASPQLILAGEGEQYF
v_gene: TRBV3-1/TRBV3-2
abundance: -
j_gene: TRBJ2-7
d_gene: TRBD2

CDR3nt: TGTGCCAGCAGCCAAGATCGAGGAGCCTATAGTCCAGATACGCAGTATTTT
CDR3aa: CASSQDRGAYSPDTQYF
v_gene: TRBV4-2
abundance: -
j_gene: TRBJ2-3
d_gene: -

CDR3nt: TGCGCCAGCAGCCAAGATTTTAGGGGACTTGACTACGAGCAGTACTTC
CDR3aa: CASSQDFRGLDYEQYF
v_gene: TRBV4-3
abundance: -
j_gene: TRBJ2-7
d_gene: -

CDR3nt: TGCGCCAGCAGCCAAGGGACAGGGAACTCCTACGAGCAGTACTTC
CDR3aa: CASSQGTGNSYEQYF
v_gene: TRBV4-1
abundance: -
j_gene: TRBJ2-7
d_gene: TRBD1

CDR3nt: TGTGCCTGGAACACAGGGAGCTCTGGAAACACCATATATTTT
CDR3aa: CAWNTGSSGNTIYF
v_gene: TRBV30
abundance: -
j_gene: TRBJ1-3
d_gene: -

CDR3nt: TGTGCCAGCAGTTCAGTTAGACAGGGGGCGTTGAACACTGAAGCTTTCTTT
CDR3aa: CASSSVRQGALNTEAFF
v_gene: TRBV28
abundance: -
j_gene: TRBJ1-1
d_gene: TRBD1

CDR3nt: TGTGCCAGCAGCTTAGGCCTAGCGGGAGGGCCGGCTCCCTACGAGCAGTACTTC
CDR3aa: CASSLGLAGGPAPYEQYF
v_gene: TRBV7-9
abundance: -
j_gene: TRBJ2-7
d_gene: TRBD2

CDR3nt: TGTGCCAGCAGTTATATTAGGAGGGATCAGCCCCAGCATTTT
CDR3aa: CASSYIRRDQPQHF
v_gene: TRBV6-2/TRBV6-3
abundance: -
j_gene: TRBJ1-5
d_gene: -

CDR3nt: TGTGCCAGCAGCCCGACAGATTTCACTGAAGCTTTCTTT
CDR3aa: CASSPTDFTEAFF
v_gene: TRBV6-2/TRBV6-3
abundance: -
j_gene: TRBJ1-1
d_gene: -

CDR3nt: TGTGCCAGCAGCTCCTACACAGATACGCAGTATTTT
CDR3aa: CASSSYTDTQYF
v_gene: TRBV11-2
abundance: -
j_gene: TRBJ2-3
d_gene: -

CDR3nt: TGCGCCAGCAGCCAAGAGTTGGGAGTTTTCGGCTCTGGAAACACCATATATTTT
CDR3aa: CASSQELGVFGSGNTIYF
v_gene: TRBV4-3
abundance: -
j_gene: TRBJ1-3
d_gene: -

CDR3nt: TGTGCCAGCAGTTGGGGGAGGTATCAGCCCCAGCATTTT
CDR3aa: CASSWGRYQPQHF
v_gene: TRBV28
abundance: -
j_gene: TRBJ1-5
d_gene: -

CDR3nt: TGTGCCAGCAGCTTCCGACTGGTTCCCGATGAGATCCAGTACTTC
CDR3aa: CASSFRLVPDEIQYF
v_gene: TRBV11-1
abundance: -
j_gene: TRBJ2-5
d_gene: -

CDR3nt: TGTGCCAGCAGCTTGACTAGCGGGAGTTCGGATACGCAGTATTTT
CDR3aa: CASSLTSGSSDTQYF
v_gene: TRBV5-6
abundance: -
j_gene: TRBJ2-3
d_gene: TRBD2

CDR3nt: TGCAGCGTTGAAGAATCCGGGACTAGCGCCGGGGAGCTGTTTTTT
CDR3aa: CSVEESGTSAGELFF
v_gene: TRBV29-1
abundance: once
j_gene: TRBJ2-2
d_gene: TRBD2

CDR3nt: TGTGCCAGCAGCCAAGATCTAAACGAGCAGTACTTC
CDR3aa: CASSQDLNEQYF
v_gene: TRBV3-1/TRBV3-2
abundance: once
j_gene: TRBJ2-7
d_gene: -

CDR3nt: TGTGCCAGCAGCTCGGGGCTTGGGACTCCGGTCCCTCGGGAGCAGTACTTC
CDR3aa: CASSSGLGTPVPREQYF
v_gene: TRBV11-2
abundance: -
j_gene: TRBJ2-7
d_gene: -

CDR3nt: TGTGCCAGCAGTTCCGGGACAGGCCGTGAAAAACTGCTTTTT
CDR3aa: CASSSGTGREKLLF
v_gene: TRBV6-6
abundance: -
j_gene: TRBJ1-4
d_gene: TRBD1

CDR3nt: TGTGCCAGCACCCCCGGGATCACCTACGAGCAGTACTTC
CDR3aa: CASTPGITYEQYF
v_gene: TRBV28
abundance: -
j_gene: TRBJ2-7
d_gene: -

CDR3nt: TGTGCCATCAGTGAGCCAGGGACTAGCGGGAGGAGATACAATGAGCAGTTCTTC
CDR3aa: CAISEPGTSGRRYNEQFF
v_gene: TRBV10-3
abundance: -
j_gene: TRBJ2-1
d_gene: TRBD2

CDR3nt: TGTGCCAGCAGTCCCCCGCGACACCGATACGAGCAGTACTTC
CDR3aa: CASSPPRHRYEQYF
v_gene: TRBV28
abundance: -
j_gene: TRBJ2-7
d_gene: -

CDR3nt: TGTGCCAGCAGCTTAGTTGGCGGTAGTAGCAATCAGCCCCAGCATTTT
CDR3aa: CASSLVGGSSNQPQHF
v_gene: TRBV7-2
abundance: -
j_gene: TRBJ1-5
d_gene: -

CDR3nt: TGTGCCAGCAGCCGCACCGGGGCTAGCGTATCCTACGAGCAGTACTTC
CDR3aa: CASSRTGASVSYEQYF
v_gene: TRBV7-9
abundance: -
j_gene: TRBJ2-7
d_gene: -

CDR3nt: TGTGCCAGCGCCGTAGGTGGGGGGGCCTACGAGCAGTACTTC
CDR3aa: CASAVGGGAYEQYF
v_gene: TRBV27
abundance: -
j_gene: TRBJ2-7
d_gene: TRBD2

CDR3nt: TGTGCCAGCCAAGGGGGACAGGGGCCCTACAATGAGCAGTTCTTC
CDR3aa: CASQGGQGPYNEQFF
v_gene: TRBV9
abundance: -
j_gene: TRBJ2-1
d_gene: TRBD1

CDR3nt: TGTGCCAGCAGCGAAATAACTCCCGGGGAGCTGTTTTTT
CDR3aa: CASSEITPGELFF
v_gene: TRBV5-4
abundance: -
j_gene: TRBJ2-2
d_gene: -

CDR3nt: TGTGCCAGCAACAGGGGGCCGGACACTGAAGCTTTCTTT
CDR3aa: CASNRGPDTEAFF
v_gene: TRBV6-6
abundance: once
j_gene: TRBJ1-1
d_gene: TRBD1

CDR3nt: TGTGCCAGCAGCGTTAGAGGACAGGGCTACGAGCAGTACTTC
CDR3aa: CASSVRGQGYEQYF
v_gene: TRBV9
abundance: -
j_gene: TRBJ2-7
d_gene: TRBD1

CDR3nt: TGTGCCAGTAGTTTCGACTACCGGAGGGACAATGAGCAGTTCTTC
CDR3aa: CASSFDYRRDNEQFF
v_gene: TRBV19
abundance: -
j_gene: TRBJ2-1
d_gene: -

CDR3nt: TGTGCCAGTAGTATCGCGAGACAGGGATATGAAAAACTGCTTTTT
CDR3aa: CASSIARQGYEKLLF
v_gene: TRBV19
abundance: -
j_gene: TRBJ1-4
d_gene: TRBD1

CDR3nt: TGTGCCAGTAGGGGGACAGGGGGCAAGAACACTGAAGCTTTCTTT
CDR3aa: CASRGTGGKNTEAFF
v_gene: TRBV19
abundance: -
j_gene: TRBJ1-1
d_gene: TRBD1